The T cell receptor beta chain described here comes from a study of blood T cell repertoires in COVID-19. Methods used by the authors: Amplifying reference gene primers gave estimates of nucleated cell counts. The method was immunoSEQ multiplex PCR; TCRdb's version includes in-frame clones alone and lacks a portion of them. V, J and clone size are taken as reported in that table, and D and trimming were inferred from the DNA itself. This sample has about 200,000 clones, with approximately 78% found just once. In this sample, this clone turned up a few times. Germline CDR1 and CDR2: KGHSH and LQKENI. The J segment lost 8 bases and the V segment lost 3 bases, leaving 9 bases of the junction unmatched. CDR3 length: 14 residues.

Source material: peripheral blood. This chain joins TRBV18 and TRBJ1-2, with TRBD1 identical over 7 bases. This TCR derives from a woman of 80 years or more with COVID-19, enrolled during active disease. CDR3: CASSPLDRPEGYTF. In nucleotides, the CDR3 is TGTGCCAGCTCACCCCTGGACAGGCCGGAGGGCTACACCTTC.